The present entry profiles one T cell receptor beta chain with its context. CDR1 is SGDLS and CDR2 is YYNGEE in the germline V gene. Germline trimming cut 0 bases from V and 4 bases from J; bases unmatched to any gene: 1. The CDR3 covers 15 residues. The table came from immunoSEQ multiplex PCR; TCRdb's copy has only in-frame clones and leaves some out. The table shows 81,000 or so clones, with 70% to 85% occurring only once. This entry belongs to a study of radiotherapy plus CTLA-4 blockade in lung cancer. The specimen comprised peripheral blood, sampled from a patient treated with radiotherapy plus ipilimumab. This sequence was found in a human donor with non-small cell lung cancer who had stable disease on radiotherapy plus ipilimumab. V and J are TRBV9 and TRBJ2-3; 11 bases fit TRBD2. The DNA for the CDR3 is TGTGCCAGCAGCGTAGGACTAGCGGGGCCAGATACGCAGTATTTT. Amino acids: CASSVGLAGPDTQYF.